Sequencing of this T cell receptor (beta chain) was carried out in a study of T cells in Graves' hyperthyroidism and ophthalmopathy. From germline, CDR1 is MNHEY and CDR2 SVGAGI. Trimming shortened V by 2 bases and J by 0 bases, and 20 bases separated the two germline ends. The CDR3 extends over 18 amino acids. The CDR3 regions of TCR beta were amplified from RNA transcripts. The study used the HTBI primer set for a first-round RT-PCR of the TCR CDR3. One entry per CDR3 protein, called by TCRdb with MiXCR from the multiplex PCR reads. This table has approximately 530,000 distinct CDR3 sequences, nearly 20% appearing once.

The sample consisted of blood. The sequence came from a man in his forties with Graves' ophthalmopathy. V usage is TRBV6-5 and J usage is TRBJ2-7; D ambiguous. This CDR3 reads CASSYAPLWRQSSYEQYF. DNA of the CDR3: TGTGCCAGCAGTTACGCCCCCCTCTGGCGGCAGAGCTCCTACGAGCAGTACTTC.